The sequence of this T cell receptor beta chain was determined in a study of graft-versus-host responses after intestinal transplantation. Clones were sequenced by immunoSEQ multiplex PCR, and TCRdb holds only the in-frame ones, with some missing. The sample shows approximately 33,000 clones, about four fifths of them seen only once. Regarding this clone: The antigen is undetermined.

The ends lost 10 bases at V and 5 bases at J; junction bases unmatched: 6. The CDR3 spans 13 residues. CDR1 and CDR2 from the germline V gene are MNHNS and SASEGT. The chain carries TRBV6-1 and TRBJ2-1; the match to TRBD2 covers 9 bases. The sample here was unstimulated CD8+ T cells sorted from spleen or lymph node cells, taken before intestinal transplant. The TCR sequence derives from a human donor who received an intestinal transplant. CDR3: CATLAGYNNEQFF. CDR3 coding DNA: TGTGCCACACTAGCGGGCTATAACAATGAGCAGTTCTTC.